This paragraph covers one T cell receptor beta chain sequence. The antigen it recognizes is unknown. Base qualities were left out, and no much larger clone turns up one base away. The data are from a study of blood T cell repertoires in COVID-19 (dated by TCRdb to 2020 to 2021). As for the study more broadly: The collaborator samples originated in the United States, Italy and Spain and spanned the acute and convalescent phases of COVID-19. Deeply sampled blood TCRbeta repertoires from subjects exposed to, actively infected with, or recovered from COVID-19 were included in the dataset. A freely available public database, intended as a resource for researchers studying the immune response to SARS-CoV-2, is where the repertoires were released. Nearly every sample came with metadata listing a de-identified subject ID, COVID-19 status, age in years and sex. Samples were obtained from the ongoing ImmuneRACE study (first 160 participants) and from over a thousand subjects provided by 6 global collaborators. Where HLA class I and class II types were available, the types were taken from metadata supplied by the sample provider, not from assay-based typing. The material from the prospective study consisted of cDNA or gDNA derived from T cells, B-cell-depleted T cells, or PBMCs.

TCRbeta CDR3 regions were amplified from genomic DNA using the immunoSEQ Assay, a bias-controlled multiplex PCR. As for the original processing: Nucleated cell counts per sample were estimated from amplification of reference gene primers within the assay. Sequence reads were collapsed and filtered to measure the absolute abundance of every unique TCRbeta CDR3 rearrangement. For each sample, productive Simpson clonality was calculated by taking the square root of Simpson's diversity index across productive rearrangements. TCRdb holds this immuneACCESS table with in-frame rearrangements only. Some clones are missing; in checked studies, unresolved V genes explain under half, and the rest has no known cause. V and J calls and clone size are copied from that table; D and trimming were computed from the DNA. This sample holds 310,000 or so clones; roughly 86% were observed only once. The ten largest clones capture more than 8.5% of the sample.

Study-wide conclusions, independent of this receptor: Clinical and demographic metadata were provided uncurated, with the amount varying by source and participant.

Participants in the prospective study were aged 18 to 89 years, lived in 24 United States geographic areas, and enrolled through a virtual design. In the prospective study, participants were assigned to cohorts based on the clinical history participants reported in a screening survey and a study questionnaire. ImmuneRACE Cohort 3 recovered participants were defined by two consecutive negative NP/OP PCR tests, healthcare professional clearance, or symptom resolution. In the prospective study, mobile phlebotomists collected whole blood, serum and a nasopharyngeal or oropharyngeal swab from each participant. Additional blood draws and questionnaires over an approximately two-month period could optionally be provided by prospective study participants. Blood samples from the prospective study were shipped frozen or at room temperature prior to DNA extraction. Inclusive of the bounding cysteine and phenylalanine, the CDR3 is 13 residues long. Solely the CDR3 DNA is kept, with 39 bases framed from the first base. Unmatched junction bases come to 6, with V trimmed by 4 bases and J by 8 bases.

The sample taken for sequencing was PBMCs or T cells enriched from blood (not recorded which). The clonotype was recovered from a woman aged 18-29 years who had recovered from COVID-19. Recombination connected TRBV12-3 or TRBV12-4 to TRBJ1-2, with 8 bases matching TRBD1. The encoded CDR3 is CASSSPGGDGYTF. In nucleotides, the sequence is TGTGCCAGCAGTTCACCAGGGGGCGACGGCTACACCTTC.